This T cell receptor (beta chain) was sequenced for a study of graft-versus-host responses after intestinal transplantation. Across the study: Following induction with anti-thymocyte globulin, all recipients were given tacrolimus and steroids for about 3 years.

Findings of the study overall: Elevated graft-versus-host to host-versus-graft clonal ratios in allografts were recorded for patients with graft-donor T cell macrochimerism.

This clone was picked up a small number of times. The antigen is unknown. Germline V gene data show CDR1 as LNHDA and CDR2 as SQIVND (reference sequence). There are 12 residues in the CDR3. Deletions cut 4 bases from V and 3 bases from J, with 6 bases between. Tissue processing of the graft released intraepithelial and lamina propria lymphocytes from it. Clones were sequenced by immunoSEQ multiplex PCR, and TCRdb holds only the in-frame ones, with some missing. The data show about 19,000 clones, with around three quarters seen just once and about 7.3% held by the top ten. The source is a human patient who received an intestinal transplant, so some T cells may come from the graft donor. Sequenced here: ileum tissue, sampled 20 days after intestinal transplant. The V and J genes are TRBV19 and TRBJ1-2, with D possibly being TRBD1 (5 bases). CDR3 in DNA: TGTGCCAGTAGTAGGACATACTATGGCTACACCTTC. Protein product: CASSRTYYGYTF. The full variable domain, its missing parts supplied by reference TRBV19 and TRBJ1-2, is DGGITQSPKYLFRKEGQNVTLSCEQNLNHDAMYWYRQDPGQGLRLIYYSQIVNDFQKGDIAEGYSVSREKKESFPLTVTSAQKNPTAFYLCASSRTYYGYTFGSGTRLTVV.